The sequence of this T cell receptor beta chain was determined in a study of OX40 agonist ivuxolimab in advanced cancers. Germline V gene data show CDR1 as SGHRS and CDR2 as YFSETQ. CDR3 size: 13 residues. V was pared by 5 bases and J by 1 base, with 9 bases between. Sequenced by immunoSEQ multiplex PCR; TCRdb stores in-frame clones only, minus some. There are approximately 99,000 clones in the sample; 75% to 95% occur only once, and approximately 0.63% lies in the top ten. The receptor was isolated from an adult with an advanced solid tumor such as melanoma, head and neck, liver or kidney cancer. Sequences were derived from CD4+ or CD8+ T cells sorted from blood, sampled in a trial of the OX40 agonist ivuxolimab. The chain has TRBV5-1 and TRBJ1-1; D not resolved. The CDR3: CASSPQENTEAFF. The CDR3 bases are TGCGCCAGCAGTCCACAAGAGAACACTGAAGCTTTCTTT.